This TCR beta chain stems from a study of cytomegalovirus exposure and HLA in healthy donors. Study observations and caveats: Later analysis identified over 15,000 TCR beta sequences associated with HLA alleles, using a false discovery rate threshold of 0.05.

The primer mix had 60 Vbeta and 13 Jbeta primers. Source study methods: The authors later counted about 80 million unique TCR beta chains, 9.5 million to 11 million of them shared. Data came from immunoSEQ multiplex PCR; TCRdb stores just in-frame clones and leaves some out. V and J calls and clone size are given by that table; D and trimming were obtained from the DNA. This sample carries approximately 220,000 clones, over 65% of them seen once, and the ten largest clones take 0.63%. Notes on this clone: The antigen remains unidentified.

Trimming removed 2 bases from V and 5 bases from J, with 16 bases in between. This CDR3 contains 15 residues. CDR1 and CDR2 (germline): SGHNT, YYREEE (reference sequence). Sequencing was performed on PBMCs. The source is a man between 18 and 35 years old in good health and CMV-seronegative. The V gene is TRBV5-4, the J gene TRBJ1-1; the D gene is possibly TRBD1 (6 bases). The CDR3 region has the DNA TGTGCCAGCAGCTTCGGGGGGGGGCGCGGGACTGAAGCTTTCTTT. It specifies CASSFGGGRGTEAFF.